This T cell receptor beta chain was recorded in a study of blood T cell repertoires in COVID-19. Study context: Specimens from acute and convalescent COVID-19 originated in the United States, Italy and Spain.

CDR1 and CDR2 (germline): MNHEY, SMNVEV (reference sequence). V was clipped by 5 bases and J by 6 bases; unmatched bases: 11. The CDR3 contains 15 residues. Authors' analysis steps: For nucleated cells, counts were estimated from reference gene primer amplification. Libraries were prepared by immunoSEQ multiplex PCR; TCRdb keeps only in-frame clonotypes and omits some of them. The DNA gave D and trimming, while V, J and clone size come from that table. Here the sample spans about 23,000 clones, approximately 86% being singletons. The chain employs TRBV27 and TRBJ2-7, with 9 bases matching TRBD2. The sequenced sample consisted of peripheral blood. This TCR derives from a human donor with acute or convalescent COVID-19. The donor label of this sample is uncertain. CDR3 in DNA: TGTGCCAGCAGTCCCCTGACTAGCGGCGGGGGCGAGCAGTACTTC. Translating gives CASSPLTSGGGEQYF.